The rows below give T cell receptor beta chains drawn from one sample of a study of post-analysis software for immune sequencing data. Each CDR3 protein gets one entry after TCRdb re-called the PCR reads with MiXCR. The data contain some 800,000 distinct CDR3 sequences, around 45% of them singletons. The sequenced sample was blood. Receptors were obtained from a girl aged 10-17 years with multiple sclerosis. CDR3s include the opening cysteine and the closing phenylalanine or tryptophan. The order of the fields is D gene, V gene, J gene, clone size, CDR3 protein, CDR3 DNA. A D gene is named only where the DNA matches it firmly. Clone size appears in some rows only: once, few, many, or a class for an expanded clone.

>.|TRBV12-3/TRBV12-4|TRBJ1-1|.
CASTSGVGNTEAFF
TGTGCCAGCACCTCAGGGGTGGGGAACACTGAAGCTTTCTTT
>TRBD2|TRBV27|TRBJ2-1|.
CASSPGLADTYNEQFF
TGTGCCAGCAGTCCCGGACTAGCAGACACCTACAATGAGCAGTTCTTC
>TRBD1|TRBV15|TRBJ2-7|.
CATSDNSRDRSYEQYF
TGTGCCACCAGCGATAATTCCCGGGACAGATCCTACGAGCAGTACTTC
>.|TRBV5-1|TRBJ1-2|.
CASSLAFGAGYGYTF
TGCGCCAGCAGCTTGGCCTTTGGGGCGGGCTATGGCTACACCTTC
>.|TRBV9|TRBJ2-4|few
CASSVGTGNIQYF
TGTGCCAGCAGCGTGGGTACCGGAAACATTCAGTACTTC
>.|TRBV20-1|TRBJ2-5|.
CSARLVDKGTQYF
TGCAGTGCTAGACTAGTCGACAAAGGGACCCAGTACTTC
>TRBD1|TRBV7-9|TRBJ2-5|few
CASSPQPGQGRQETQYF
TGTGCCAGCAGCCCCCAACCGGGACAGGGTAGGCAAGAGACCCAGTACTTC
>.|TRBV4-3|TRBJ1-1|.
CASSQDRGDFSEAFF
TGCGCCAGCAGCCAAGACAGAGGGGACTTCTCTGAAGCTTTCTTT
>.|TRBV19|TRBJ2-3|.
CASESTDTQYF
TGTGCCAGCGAGAGCACAGATACGCAGTATTTT
>.|TRBV7-3|TRBJ2-7|.
CASSLHRASSYEQYF
TGTGCCAGCAGCCTACACAGGGCTAGCTCCTACGAGCAGTACTTC
>TRBD1|TRBV29-1|TRBJ2-1|few
CSGRAGDRGSHEQFF
TGCAGCGGAAGGGCCGGGGACAGGGGTTCCCATGAGCAGTTCTTC
>.|TRBV20-1|TRBJ2-1|few
CSARGTTAVGVDEQFF
TGCAGTGCTAGGGGGACCACGGCGGTGGGAGTCGATGAGCAGTTCTTC
>.|TRBV6-1|TRBJ2-2|few
CASSEAEGPGELFF
TGTGCCAGCAGTGAAGCGGAGGGTCCCGGGGAGCTGTTTTTT
>TRBD2|TRBV13|TRBJ2-7|few
CASSSQAGGNSYEQYF
TGTGCCAGCAGCTCCCAAGCGGGAGGAAACTCCTACGAGCAGTACTTC
>.|TRBV9|TRBJ2-3|.
CASSVAPPGRGEDTDTQYF
TGTGCCAGCAGCGTAGCTCCTCCGGGCCGAGGGGAGGACACAGATACGCAGTATTTT
>TRBD1|TRBV28|TRBJ2-1|.
CASSPGTGIGSSNEQFF
TGTGCCAGCAGTCCCGGGACAGGAATCGGTTCAAGCAATGAGCAGTTCTTC
>TRBD2|TRBV7-9|TRBJ2-7|.
CASSLLGSGSHEQYF
TGTGCCAGCAGCCTGTTGGGTAGCGGGAGCCACGAGCAGTACTTC
>.|TRBV20-1|TRBJ1-6|.
CSARVAGADNSPLHF
TGCAGTGCTAGAGTGGCCGGGGCTGATAATTCACCCCTCCACTTT
>.|TRBV4-2|TRBJ2-1|few
CASSQADYEQFF
TGTGCCAGCAGCCAAGCAGACTATGAGCAGTTCTTC
>TRBD2|TRBV5-4|TRBJ2-5|few
CASSPGLAGHGVQETQYF
TGTGCCAGCAGCCCCGGACTAGCGGGGCATGGGGTACAAGAGACCCAGTACTTC
>TRBD1|TRBV6-1|TRBJ1-2|.
CASEFGTGDEYDGYTF
TGTGCCAGCGAATTCGGTACAGGGGACGAGTACGATGGCTACACCTTC
>.|TRBV12-3/TRBV12-4|TRBJ2-7|.
CASSLGERYEQYF
TGTGCCAGCAGTTTAGGGGAGCGCTACGAGCAGTACTTC
>TRBD2|TRBV5-1|TRBJ2-5|few
CASSLARGFQETQYF
TGCGCCAGCAGCTTGGCGCGGGGGTTCCAAGAGACCCAGTACTTC